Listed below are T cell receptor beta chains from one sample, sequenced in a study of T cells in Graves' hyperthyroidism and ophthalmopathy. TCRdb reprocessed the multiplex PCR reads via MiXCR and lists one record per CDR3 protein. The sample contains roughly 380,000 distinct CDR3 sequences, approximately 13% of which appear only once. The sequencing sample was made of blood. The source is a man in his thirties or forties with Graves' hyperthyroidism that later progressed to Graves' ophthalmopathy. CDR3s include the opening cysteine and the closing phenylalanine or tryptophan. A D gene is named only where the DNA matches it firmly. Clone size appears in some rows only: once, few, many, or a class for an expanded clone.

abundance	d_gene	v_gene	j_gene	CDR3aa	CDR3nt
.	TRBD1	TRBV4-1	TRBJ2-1	CASRDRAYGSSEQFF	TGCGCCAGCCGGGACAGGGCTTATGGTAGTAGTGAGCAGTTCTTC
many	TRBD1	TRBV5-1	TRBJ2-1	CASSALAPTDRVNEQFF	TGCGCCAGCAGCGCCCTGGCTCCAACGGACAGGGTCAATGAGCAGTTCTTC
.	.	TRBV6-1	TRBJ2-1	CASAVRGREQFF	TGTGCCAGCGCCGTGAGGGGCCGGGAGCAGTTCTTC
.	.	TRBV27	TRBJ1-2	CASSLSRVEGYTF	TGTGCCAGCAGTTTATCTAGGGTCGAGGGCTACACCTTC
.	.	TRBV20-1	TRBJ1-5	CSAFGVGNQPQHF	TGCAGTGCGTTCGGTGTCGGCAATCAGCCCCAGCATTTT
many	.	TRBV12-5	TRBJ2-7	CASGLVYVGLTYEQYF	TGTGCTAGTGGTTTGGTATATGTGGGATTGACCTACGAGCAGTACTTC
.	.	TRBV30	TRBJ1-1	CAWSGGFLAFF	TGTGCCTGGAGCGGGGGTTTTTTGGCTTTCTTT
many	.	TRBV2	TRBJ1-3	CASSEGRPGNTIYF	TGTGCCAGCAGTGAAGGGCGGCCTGGAAACACCATATATTTT
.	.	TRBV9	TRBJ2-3	CASSVAGETDTQYF	TGTGCCAGCAGCGTAGCTGGGGAAACAGATACGCAGTATTTT
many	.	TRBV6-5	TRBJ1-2	CASSYTGQAFYGYTF	TGTGCCAGCAGTTACACCGGTCAGGCTTTCTATGGCTACACCTTC
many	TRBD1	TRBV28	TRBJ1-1	CASSSDRAVNTEAFF	TGTGCCAGCAGTTCGGACAGGGCGGTGAACACTGAAGCTTTCTTT
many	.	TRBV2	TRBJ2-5	CASSVEAAETQYF	TGTGCCAGCAGTGTAGAAGCGGCGGAGACCCAGTACTTC
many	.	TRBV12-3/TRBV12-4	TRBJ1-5	CASSAVQANQPQHF	TGTGCCAGCAGCGCTGTTCAGGCTAATCAGCCCCAGCATTTT
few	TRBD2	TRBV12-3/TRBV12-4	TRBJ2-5	CASMGTSGGQETQYF	TGTGCCAGCATGGGGACTAGCGGGGGGCAAGAGACCCAGTACTTC
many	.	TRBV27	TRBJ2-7	CASSFAGPAYEQYF	TGTGCCAGCAGTTTCGCAGGGCCCGCCTACGAGCAGTACTTC
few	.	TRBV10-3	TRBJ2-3	CAISVGSPSTDTQYF	TGTGCCATCAGTGTTGGCAGCCCTAGCACAGATACGCAGTATTTT
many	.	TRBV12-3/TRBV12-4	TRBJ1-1	CASSHRVEAFF	TGTGCCAGCAGTCACAGGGTTGAAGCTTTCTTT
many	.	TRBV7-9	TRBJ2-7	CAVEEGHEQYF	TGTGCCGTGGAGGAGGGACACGAGCAGTACTTC
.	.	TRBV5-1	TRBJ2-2	CASSPRYGELFF	TGCGCCAGCAGCCCGAGATACGGGGAGCTGTTTTTT
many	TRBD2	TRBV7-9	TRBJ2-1	CASSLQGGGASQYEQFF	TGTGCCAGCAGCTTACAGGGCGGGGGGGCTTCACAGTATGAGCAGTTCTTC
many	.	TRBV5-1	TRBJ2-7	CASSLLDSNYEQYF	TGCGCCAGCAGCTTGTTGGACAGTAACTACGAGCAGTACTTC
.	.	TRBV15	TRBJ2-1	CATSRDPGHYNEQFF	TGTGCCACCAGCAGAGATCCTGGGCACTACAATGAGCAGTTCTTC
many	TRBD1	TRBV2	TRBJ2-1	CASSPTGVVYNEQFF	TGTGCCAGCAGCCCGACAGGGGTGGTATACAATGAGCAGTTCTTC
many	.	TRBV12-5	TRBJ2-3	CASGPTDTQYF	TGTGCTAGTGGTCCCACAGATACGCAGTATTTT
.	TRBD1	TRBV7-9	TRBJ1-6	CASSLGRTRDREGPPLHF	TGTGCCAGCAGCTTAGGTCGAACGCGGGACAGGGAGGGACCACCCCTCCACTTT
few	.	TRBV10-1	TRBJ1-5	CASNTGTNSNQPQHF	TGCGCCAGTAATACAGGGACAAATAGCAATCAGCCCCAGCATTTT
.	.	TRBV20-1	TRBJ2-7	CSARDMRGHEQYF	TGCAGTGCAAGGGACATGAGGGGTCACGAGCAGTACTTC